These 18 T cell receptor beta chains were all obtained from the same sample, sequenced in a study of response to subunit inactivated influenza vaccine. TCRdb reprocessed the RT-PCR reads with MiXCR, giving one entry per CDR3 protein. The data show about 540,000 distinct CDR3 sequences, around 25% seen once. These data also featured in a second study, about T cells expressing NK-cell markers. As reported in that work: TCR beta cDNA was generated via 5'RACE template switching incorporating UMIs.

The input for sequencing was CD4+ T cells sorted from PBMCs, taken roughly 13 days after vaccination. Receptors originate from a middle-aged man who received an inactivated influenza vaccine.

This clonotype showed up just a few times. The gene calls are TRBV4-2 and TRBJ2-2, with D hard to call. V was cut by 0 bases and J by 0 bases, with 5 bases left in between. The V gene's germline CDR1 is LGHNA and CDR2 YNFKEQ. This CDR3 is built from 15 residues. The CDR3 DNA is TGTGCCAGCAGCCAAGAGACGGCGAACACCGGGGAGCTGTTTTTT. This codes for CASSQETANTGELFF.

This chain joins TRBV6-1 and TRBJ1-1; no clear D gene. Germline V gene lookup returns CDR1 MNHNS and CDR2 SASEGT. The CDR3 sequence is 14 residues long. Between the trimmed V and J ends, which lost 6 bases and 5 bases, there was a span of 16 bases. Here the CDR3 DNA reads TGTGCCAGCAGCTCCGGCGGGGAAGGGACTGAAGCTTTCTTT. This translates into CASSSGGEGTEAFF.

This clonotype was counted between two and nine times. V gene TRBV5-1 combines with J gene TRBJ1-1; a possible D gene is TRBD1 (6 bases). The V end lost 4 bases, the J end lost 4 bases, and 14 bases lay between the germline ends. The CDR3 sequence is 14 residues long. The germline V gene has CDR1 SGHRS and CDR2 YFSETQ. CDR3 in amino acids: CASSPGGGSTEAFF. For the CDR3, the DNA is TGCGCCAGCAGCCCGGGAGGGGGGAGCACTGAAGCTTTCTTT.

V and J are TRBV24-1 and TRBJ2-2; 9 bases align to TRBD2. The CDR3 spans 15 residues. Germline V gene sequence: CDR1 KGHDR, CDR2 SFDVKD. Losses at the gene ends were 9 bases for V and 1 base for J; bases not matched to a gene: 5. Here the CDR3 DNA reads TGTGCCACCTCTGCGGGGGGGCTGAACACCGGGGAGCTGTTTTTT. It translates to CATSAGGLNTGELFF.

The chain links TRBV11-2 to TRBJ1-2; 9 bases are a match to TRBD1. The CDR3 sequence is 18 residues long. The J segment lost 3 bases and the V segment lost 2 bases, leaving 13 bases of the junction unmatched. CDR1 SGHAT and CDR2 FQNNGV come from the germline V gene. This CDR3 is CASSLRRGQGLEYYGYTF. The CDR3 nucleotides read TGTGCCAGCAGCTTACGTCGGGGACAGGGACTCGAGTACTATGGCTACACCTTC.

This clonotype occurred a few times. V and J are TRBV7-8 and TRBJ2-7; D uncertain. CDR3 length equals 13 residues. Looked up from germline, CDR1 is SGHVS and CDR2 is FQNEAQ. V lost 0 bases, J lost 3 bases, and 6 bases lay in between. The CDR3 nucleotides are TGTGCCAGCAGCTTAGCCGACTTCTACGAGCAGTACTTC. Protein sequence: CASSLADFYEQYF.

The table lists this clonotype with a few counts. The gene calls are TRBV12-3 or TRBV12-4 and TRBJ2-7; 9 positions match TRBD1. Unmatched junction bases numbered 13, after V lost 3 bases and J lost 1 base. The CDR3 consists of 18 residues. In nucleotides, the CDR3 is TGTGCCAGCAGTTTCGGACAGGGGCGTCTGTTCAGTTCCTACGAGCAGTACTTC. Amino acids: CASSFGQGRLFSSYEQYF.

This clonotype was picked up a small number of times. The J gene is TRBJ1-5, the V gene TRBV21-1. TRBV21-1 is a pseudogene segment. The CDR3 runs 15 residues. The CDR3, as DNA: TGTGCCAGACTATCCGAGGGAAGGAGCAATCAGCCCCAGCATTTT. This encodes CARLSEGRSNQPQHF.

The chain employs TRBV10-1 and TRBJ1-2; 10 positions match TRBD1. The CDR3 is 16 amino acids. Germline V lookup: CDR1 WNHNN, CDR2 SYGVQD (reference sequence). With 8 bases clipped from V and 3 bases from J, the junction kept 12 bases outside the gene matches. The CDR3 here is CASELIGQGDHYGYTF. The CDR3 DNA follows: TGCGCCAGCGAATTAATAGGACAGGGGGATCACTATGGCTACACCTTC.

The chain employs TRBV9 and TRBJ2-7; a possible D gene is TRBD1 (6 bases). CDR3 length: 16 amino acids. Germline-derived CDR1 and CDR2 are SGDLS and YYNGEE. V was trimmed by 0 bases and J by 3 bases, leaving 16 bases between them. CDR3 sequence: CASSVGSGTTDYEQYF. The CDR3 nucleotides read TGTGCCAGCAGCGTAGGATCTGGGACAACCGACTACGAGCAGTACTTC.

This clonotype was counted a few times. Here the CDR3 reads CASSSGQGVITGELFF. DNA of the CDR3: TGTGCCAGCAGTTCGGGACAGGGTGTCATTACCGGGGAGCTGTTTTTT. The chain uses TRBV6-2 or TRBV6-3 and TRBJ2-2; the match to TRBD1 covers 9 bases. With V trimmed by 4 bases and J by 5 bases, 8 bases remained unmatched. The CDR3 sequence is 16 residues long. The germline gives CDR1 MNHEY, CDR2 SVGEGT.

This clonotype turned up a few times. In nucleotides, the CDR3 is TGTGCCATCAGCCCGGGACTAGCGGGGGCAGAGACCCAGTACTTC. Translated: CAISPGLAGAETQYF. The chain uses TRBV10-3 and TRBJ2-5; 14 bases match TRBD2. This CDR3 region has 15 residues. The junction had 4 bases not matched to a gene; V was cut back by 6 bases and J by 4 bases. From germline, CDR1 is ENHRY and CDR2 SYGVKD.

The gene calls are TRBV6-2 or TRBV6-3 and TRBJ1-1, with 10 bases that match TRBD1. Germline V gives CDR1 MNHEY, CDR2 SVGEGT. This CDR3 is built from 15 residues. The V gene end was trimmed by 5 bases and the J gene end by 3 bases; junction bases not matched to a gene: 6. Here the CDR3 DNA reads TGTGCCAGCAGTCCCTACGGACAGGGGGACACTGAAGCTTTCTTT. This codes for CASSPYGQGDTEAFF.

The V gene is TRBV12-3 or TRBV12-4, the J gene TRBJ2-1, with a tentative D call TRBD2 (7 bases). The germline V and J ends were trimmed by 5 bases and 2 bases, with 13 bases remaining between them. The CDR3 has 15 amino acids. CDR3 in DNA: TGTGCCAGCAGTCCCCCCGGGGGGCCCTACAATGAGCAGTTCTTC. Its protein is CASSPPGGPYNEQFF.

This clonotype appeared many times. The J gene is TRBJ2-7, the V gene TRBV12-3 or TRBV12-4, with D possibly TRBD1 on 6 matching bases. The CDR3 covers 13 residues. V lost 3 bases to trimming and J lost 2 bases, with 8 bases between them. The CDR3 here is CASSFDRTYEQYF. The CDR3 DNA reads TGTGCCAGCAGTTTCGACAGGACCTACGAGCAGTACTTC.

The CDR3 nucleotides are TGTGCCAGCAGTCTCCGGACAGGGGGCGCGAGGGAGCAGTACTTC. Its translation: CASSLRTGGAREQYF. The rearrangement joins TRBV28 to TRBJ2-7, with 11 bases fitting TRBD1. This CDR3 has 15 amino acids. The V and J ends lost 5 bases and 7 bases, in that order; junction bases with no gene match: 10. Looked up from germline, CDR1 is MDHEN and CDR2 is SYDVKM.

The chain uses TRBV4-1 and TRBJ1-1, with D hard to call. The V gene lost 1 base and the J gene lost 8 bases, with 14 bases spanning the gap. The CDR3 length is 14 residues. Germline assignment: CDR1 MGHRA and CDR2 YSYEKL. The CDR3 DNA is TGCGCCAGCAGCCAAGCAGGACGCCGGAAAGAAGCTTTCTTT. Encoded protein: CASSQAGRRKEAFF.

This chain links TRBV5-1 with TRBJ2-5; no reliable D call. V dropped 4 bases and J dropped 5 bases, with 12 bases sitting between them. This CDR3 has 13 residues. CDR1 and CDR2 (germline): SGHRS, YFSETQ. CDR3 sequence reads: CASSMTSRETQYF. CDR3 sequence (DNA): TGCGCCAGCAGCATGACTTCTAGGGAGACCCAGTACTTC.